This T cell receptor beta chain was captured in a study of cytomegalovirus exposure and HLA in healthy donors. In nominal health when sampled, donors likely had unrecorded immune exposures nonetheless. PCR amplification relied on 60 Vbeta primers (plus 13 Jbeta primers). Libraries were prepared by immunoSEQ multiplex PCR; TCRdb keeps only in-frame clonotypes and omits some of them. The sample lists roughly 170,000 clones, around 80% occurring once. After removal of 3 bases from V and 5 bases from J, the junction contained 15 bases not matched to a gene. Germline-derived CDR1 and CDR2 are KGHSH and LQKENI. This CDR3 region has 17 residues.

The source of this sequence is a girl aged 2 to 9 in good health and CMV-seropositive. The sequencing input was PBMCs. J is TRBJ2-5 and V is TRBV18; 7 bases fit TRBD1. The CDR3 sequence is CASSPGQEARKVETQYF. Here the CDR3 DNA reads TGTGCCAGCTCACCCGGACAGGAGGCGAGAAAGGTGGAGACCCAGTACTTC. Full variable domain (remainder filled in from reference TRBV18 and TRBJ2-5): NAGVMQNPRHLVRRRGQEARLRCSPMKGHSHVYWYRQLPEEGLKFMVYLQKENIIDESGMPKERFSAEFPKEGPSILRIQQVVRGDSAAYFCASSPGQEARKVETQYFGPGTRLLVL.